The 24 T cell receptor beta chains in this list originate from one sample, sequenced in a study of early T cells in non-severe SARS-CoV-2 infection. TCRdb reanalysed the 5' RACE reads using MiXCR and keeps one entry per CDR3 protein. The sample contains some 40,000 distinct CDR3 sequences, roughly 6.1% of which appear only once. The material was whole blood, obtained at baseline. The origin of the receptors is an adult who was a healthcare worker with PCR-confirmed SARS-CoV-2 infection or an uninfected control (not recorded which).

In this sample, this clonotype turned up many times. The V gene is TRBV11-1, the J gene TRBJ2-1; 11 positions match TRBD1. The CDR3 length is 15 residues. Germline CDR1 and CDR2: SGHAT and FQDESV (reference sequence). The ends lost 5 bases at V and 4 bases at J; junction bases unmatched: 4. The CDR3 nucleotides read TGTGCCAGCAGCACGGGACAGGGGGATTACAATGAGCAGTTCTTC. Its translation is CASSTGQGDYNEQFF.

This clonotype was detected many times. The V call is TRBV7-9, the J call TRBJ2-1; no clear D gene. This CDR3 has 13 residues. Trimming took off 7 bases at V and 8 bases at J, with 15 bases between the two ends. Germline loops: CDR1 SEHNR, CDR2 FQNEAQ (reference sequence). The CDR3 loop is CASKGPTFDEQFF. DNA for the CDR3: TGTGCCAGCAAAGGCCCAACCTTTGATGAGCAGTTCTTC.

In this sample, this clonotype turned up many times. The V call is TRBV27, the J call TRBJ2-6; D uncertain. The V end lost 3 bases, the J end lost 0 bases, and 6 bases lay between the germline ends. Germline V gene sequence: CDR1 MNHEY, CDR2 SMNVEV (reference sequence). The CDR3 spans 15 residues. The CDR3 sequence: CASSFSRSGANVLTF. CDR3 DNA: TGTGCCAGCAGTTTTTCCCGCTCTGGGGCCAACGTCCTGACTTTC.

This clonotype has only a few counts. The J gene is TRBJ2-5, the V gene TRBV15; D gene ambiguous. The germline V gene encodes CDR1 LNHNV and CDR2 YYDKDF (reference sequence). Trimming took 5 bases from V and 5 from J, leaving 12 bases between them. CDR3 length equals 13 residues. CDR3 protein: CATSLENWETQYF. In DNA, the CDR3 is TGTGCCACCAGCCTAGAAAATTGGGAGACCCAGTACTTC.

This clonotype was recorded many times. This rearrangement joins TRBV29-1 to TRBJ2-5, with D uncertain. The CDR3 is 13 amino acids. Trimming removed 5 bases from V and 2 bases from J, with 12 bases in between. Per germline, CDR1 SQVTM and CDR2 ANQGSEA. CDR3 region: CSVFPYDQETQYF. The CDR3 nucleotides read TGCAGCGTTTTCCCCTATGATCAAGAGACCCAGTACTTC.

For the CDR3, the DNA is TGTGCCAGCAGCTTGCTAGCCGGGAACGAGCAGTACTTC. This translates into CASSLLAGNEQYF. The V and J genes are TRBV7-2 and TRBJ2-7; D perhaps matches TRBD2 (5 bases). Germline V lookup: CDR1 SGHTA, CDR2 FQGNSA. The CDR3 runs to 13 residues. V lost 3 bases, J lost 5 bases, and 11 bases lay in between.

The table lists this clonotype with many counts. V and J are TRBV7-2 and TRBJ2-1; D may be TRBD1 (6 bases). Germline-derived CDR1 and CDR2 are SGHTA and FQGNSA. With 5 bases removed from V and 5 bases from J, the gap between germline ends came to 16 bases. This CDR3 is built from 15 residues. CDR3 amino acids: CASSPKGRGHNEQFF. The CDR3 DNA reads as TGTGCCAGCAGCCCAAAGGGCAGGGGTCACAATGAGCAGTTCTTC.

This clonotype was picked up a small number of times. The chain recombines TRBV29-1 with TRBJ1-2, with TRBD1 matching over 10 bases. CDR1 SQVTM and CDR2 ANQGSEA come from the germline V gene. The CDR3 extends over 15 amino acids. In DNA, the CDR3 is TGCAGTTACTTCGGGACAGGGGATGCTAACTATGGCTACACCTTC. It is translated as CSYFGTGDANYGYTF.

In this sample, this clonotype turned up many times. The gene calls are TRBV11-2 and TRBJ2-5, with D possibly TRBD1 on 6 matching bases. Germline V gives CDR1 SGHAT, CDR2 FQNNGV. The V end lost 7 bases, the J end lost 4 bases, and 16 bases lay between the germline ends. CDR3 size: 14 residues. As DNA, the CDR3 is TGTGCCAGCACGCATGGGGGCGTCGTAGAGACCCAGTACTTC. Protein product: CASTHGGVVETQYF.

V and J are TRBV5-6 and TRBJ2-7; D gene uncertain. CDR3 size: 15 residues. CDR1 and CDR2 from the germline V gene are SGHDT and YYEEEE. Trimming removed 4 bases at V and 1 base at J, with 15 bases between. Written as DNA, the CDR3 is TGTGCCAGCAGCCTACGGGTACTCGCGTCCTACGAGCAGTACTTC. As protein: CASSLRVLASYEQYF.

This clonotype showed up many times. The V call is TRBV12-3 or TRBV12-4, the J call TRBJ1-3; D is possibly TRBD1 (5 bases). The CDR3 runs to 12 residues. Trimming removed 2 bases at V and 7 bases at J, with 6 bases between. The CDR3 DNA reads as TGTGCCAGCAGTTTACAGGGCAACACCATATATTTT. Its translation is CASSLQGNTIYF.

This clonotype was seen only a few times. This chain joins TRBV7-8 and TRBJ2-7, with 7 bases aligning to TRBD2. V trimming: 3 bases; J trimming: 2 bases; junction bases outside the gene matches: 7. Germline V gives CDR1 SGHVS, CDR2 FQNEAQ. This CDR3 contains 15 residues. CDR3 coding DNA: TGTGCCAGCAGCTTCCCGCGGACTAGTCCCTACGAGCAGTACTTC. The encoded protein is CASSFPRTSPYEQYF.

This clonotype was recorded at least ten times. J is TRBJ2-5 and V is TRBV15, with D perhaps assigned TRBD1 or TRBD2 (5 bases each). This CDR3 has 14 amino acids. The germline CDR1 and CDR2 sequences are LNHNV and YYDKDF (reference sequence). Trimming cost V 1 base and J 1 base, with 7 bases left between them. Here the CDR3 DNA reads TGTGCCACCAGCAGAGGGGACGTCCAAGAGACCCAGTACTTC. Protein sequence: CATSRGDVQETQYF.

In its sample, this clonotype was seen many times. The chain has TRBV20-1 and TRBJ2-5; 15 bases fit TRBD2. Germline V CDR1 and CDR2: DFQATT, SNEGSKA (reference sequence). V shed 6 bases, J shed 4 bases, and the junction held 9 bases outside the gene matches. The CDR3 runs 16 residues. As DNA, the CDR3 is TGCAGTGCCGAAACGGGACTAGCGGGGGGTGCAGAGACCCAGTACTTC. Amino acid sequence: CSAETGLAGGAETQYF.

This clonotype came up many times. J is TRBJ1-5 and V is TRBV24-1; D unresolved. V lost 6 bases and J lost 7, with 9 bases in between. In germline, CDR1 is KGHDR, CDR2 SFDVKD. This CDR3 region has 12 residues. The CDR3 spells CATSLPSQPQHF. The CDR3 DNA sequence: TGTGCCACCAGTCTTCCGAGCCAGCCCCAGCATTTT.

This clonotype ranks as medium-sized (0.01 to 0.1%). This chain links TRBV7-2 with TRBJ2-7, with D tentatively TRBD1 (6 bases). V was clipped by 1 base and J by 5 bases, with 15 bases between them. This CDR3 region has 15 residues. Germline loops: CDR1 SGHTA, CDR2 FQGNSA. CDR3 sequence: CASSLGVGAHNEQYF. CDR3 coding DNA: TGTGCCAGCAGCTTAGGAGTGGGGGCCCATAACGAGCAGTACTTC.

This clonotype came up a few times. This rearrangement joins TRBV6-2 or TRBV6-3 to TRBJ2-1; D might be TRBD1 (5 bases). Germline loops: CDR1 MNHEY, CDR2 SVGEGT. CDR3 length: 15 amino acids. V was shortened by 5 bases and J by 8 bases, with 19 bases between the two germline ends. This CDR3 reads CASSPPGRASDEQFF. The CDR3 DNA reads as TGTGCCAGCAGTCCGCCCGGCAGGGCGTCCGATGAGCAGTTCTTC.

This clonotype was seen repeatedly, ten times or more. The V and J genes are TRBV7-2 and TRBJ2-5; 9 positions agree with TRBD2. The CDR3 has 15 residues. Per the germline V gene, CDR1 is SGHTA and CDR2 is FQGNSA. The junction had 11 bases not matched to a gene; V was cut back by 8 bases and J by 4 bases. CDR3 protein: CASAKRTAGGETQYF. CDR3 DNA: TGTGCCAGCGCGAAGAGGACAGCGGGAGGAGAGACCCAGTACTTC.

This clonotype was seen ten or more times. V gene TRBV6-2 or TRBV6-3 combines with J gene TRBJ2-1; 13 positions agree with TRBD2. The CDR3 is 14 amino acids. CDR1 is MNHEY, CDR2 SVGEGT, per germline. V lost 5 bases to trimming and J lost 10 bases; unmatched junction nucleotides: 5. CDR3 in DNA: TGTGCCAGCAGTCAGGGACTAGCGGGGAGAGAGCAGTTCTTC. This gives the protein CASSQGLAGREQFF.

This clonotype appeared many times. The chain couples TRBV7-6 to TRBJ2-2, with TRBD2 matching 14 bases. J was trimmed by 6 bases and V by 5 bases; bases with no gene match: 5. The CDR3 sequence is 16 residues long. Germline lookup yields CDR1 SGHVS and CDR2 FNYEAQ. The CDR3 DNA is TGTGCCAGCAGCATGGGACTAGCGGGAGTGTCCGGGGAGCTGTTTTTT. Encoded protein: CASSMGLAGVSGELFF.

This clonotype has a handful of counts. The chain uses TRBV11-2 and TRBJ2-7; possibly TRBD2 for D (6 bases). Per the germline V gene, CDR1 is SGHAT and CDR2 is FQNNGV. This CDR3 has 15 amino acids. Trimming removed 1 base from V and 0 bases from J, with 10 bases in between. The CDR3 DNA sequence: TGTGCCAGCAGCTTAGGGAGGGACCTCTCCTACGAGCAGTACTTC. Its translation: CASSLGRDLSYEQYF.

Relative to its sample, this clonotype is medium-sized. This chain links TRBV6-6 with TRBJ2-3; D uncertain. V was clipped by 7 bases and J by 0 bases, with 11 bases between them. In germline, CDR1 is MNHNY, CDR2 SVGAGI (reference sequence). The CDR3 runs to 14 residues. CDR3 protein: CASKVPGSTDTQYF. The CDR3 DNA reads as TGTGCCAGCAAGGTGCCGGGCAGCACAGATACGCAGTATTTT.

This clonotype was counted at least ten times. The chain couples TRBV6-2 or TRBV6-3 to TRBJ1-5; the D gene is possibly TRBD1 (6 bases). The CDR3 runs 18 residues. CDR1 MNHEY and CDR2 SVGEGT come from the germline V gene. V was pared by 2 bases and J by 4 bases, with 21 bases between. CDR3 coding DNA: TGTGCCAGCAGTTACGAGGGCATCGTGGCAGGGGAAAATCAGCCCCAGCATTTT. Translation gives CASSYEGIVAGENQPQHF.

The rearrangement uses TRBV6-1 and TRBJ2-3, with 9 bases lining up with TRBD1. The CDR3 consists of 16 residues. Germline CDR1 MNHNS, CDR2 SASEGT. Trimming at V came to 8 bases and at J to 4 bases, leaving 13 bases not matched to a gene. CDR3 region: CASRKRTGEGADTQYF. In DNA, the CDR3 is TGTGCCAGCCGAAAGCGGACAGGGGAGGGAGCAGATACGCAGTATTTT.